The 2 T cell receptor beta chains below come from one sample, sequenced in a study of T cell changes during pregnancy in multiple sclerosis. Assay: immunoSEQ multiplex PCR; the TCRdb copy retains only in-frame clones and omits some. The sample holds fewer than 95,000 clones, 85% to 95% seen once. The sequences come from peripheral blood, collected in the third trimester of pregnancy. These receptors came from a female donor with multiple sclerosis, enrolled in a pregnancy study.

The gene calls are TRBV19 and TRBJ1-1; D unresolved. Trimming took 7 bases from V and 0 from J, leaving 21 bases between them. The CDR3 consists of 17 residues. From germline, CDR1 is LNHDA and CDR2 SQIVND (reference sequence). The CDR3 DNA reads as TGTGCCAGTAAGGAAGACGCCCTAGGCCTAATGAACACTGAAGCTTTCTTT. Encoded protein: CASKEDALGLMNTEAFF.

The rearrangement links TRBV30 to TRBJ1-5; 7 bases line up with TRBD1. The CDR3 is 14 amino acids. V trimming: 5 bases; J trimming: 11 bases; junction bases outside the gene matches: 15. CDR1 and CDR2 (germline): GTSNPN, SVGIG (reference sequence). The CDR3 sequence is CAWGGTERPEAQHF. DNA of the CDR3: TGTGCCTGGGGGGGGACAGAACGGCCCGAGGCCCAGCATTTT.